Shown below are 27 T cell receptor beta chains from a single sample sequenced in a study of radiation and T cells in renal cell carcinoma. The time point is: blood 4 weeks post-SBRT, at nephrectomy. The treatment denotes: 15 Gy SBRT to primary tumor, nephrectomy 4 weeks later. Method: immunoSEQ multiplex PCR; TCRdb's copy keeps in-frame clones and lacks some. The table includes 130,000 to 150,000 clones, around nine tenths detected once. The sample here was blood, taken from a patient whose treatment included radiotherapy and nephrectomy. These TCRs come from a woman aged 50 to 65 with renal cell carcinoma.

This clone appeared many times. The CDR3 here is CASRSSGPYNEQFF. The CDR3 region has the DNA TGTGCCAGCAGATCTAGCGGACCCTACAATGAGCAGTTCTTC. V gene TRBV2 combines with J gene TRBJ2-1; 7 bases are shared with TRBD2. Trimming cost V 6 bases and J 2 bases; bases outside gene matches: 4. The CDR3 covers 14 residues. The germline V gene has CDR1 SNHLY and CDR2 FYNNEI. The whole variable domain, remainder taken from reference TRBV2 and TRBJ2-1, is EPEVTQTPSHQVTQMGQEVILRCVPISNHLYFYWYRQILGQKVEFLVSFYNNEISEKSEIFDDQFSVERPDGSNFTLKIRSTKLEDSAMYFCASRSSGPYNEQFFGPGTRLTVL.

V gene TRBV27 combines with J gene TRBJ1-4; D call uncertain. Germline CDR1 MNHEY, CDR2 SMNVEV (reference sequence). The CDR3 consists of 15 residues. Trimming removed 2 bases from V and 7 bases from J, with 14 bases in between. CDR3 DNA: TGTGCCAGCAGTTTAAATGGGGTATCAGGTGAAAAACTGTTTTTT. As protein: CASSLNGVSGEKLFF.

The genes are TRBV7-2 and TRBJ2-3; D gene ambiguous. This CDR3 is 12 amino acids long. CDR1 and CDR2 from the germline V gene are SGHTA and FQGNSA. The V end lost 5 bases, the J end lost 6 bases, and 9 bases lay between the germline ends. CDR3 loop: CASSPLEDTQYF. DNA for the CDR3: TGTGCCAGCAGCCCCTTGGAGGATACGCAGTATTTT. Variable domain in full (rest from reference TRBV7-2 and TRBJ2-3): GAGVSQSPSNKVTEKGKDVELRCDPISGHTALYWYRQSLGQGLEFLIYFQGNSAPDKSGLPSDRFSAERTGGSVSTLTIQRTQQEDSAVYLCASSPLEDTQYFGPGTRLTVL.

The V call is TRBV7-2, the J call TRBJ2-2, with a weak D call TRBD2 (5 bases). Trimming cost V 5 bases and J 5 bases, with 6 bases left between them. Germline CDR1 is SGHTA and CDR2 is FQGNSA. The CDR3 has 12 amino acids. The CDR3 loop is CASSRETGELFF. The CDR3 bases are TGTGCCAGCAGCCGGGAAACCGGGGAGCTGTTTTTT.

The chain couples TRBV6-5 to TRBJ1-5; D is ambiguous. This CDR3 comprises 15 residues. Trimming pared 4 bases from V and 2 bases from J, leaving 12 bases between. Per germline, CDR1 MNHEY and CDR2 SVGAGI. CDR3 in DNA: TGTGCCAGCAGTTCAGGTGTTTGGGGCAATCAGCCCCAGCATTTT. This sequence encodes CASSSGVWGNQPQHF.

The V and J genes are TRBV4-3 and TRBJ1-2; D may be TRBD1 (5 bases). V lost 3 bases and J lost 2, with 10 bases in between. Germline loops: CDR1 LGHNA, CDR2 YSLEER. This CDR3 spans 14 amino acids. CDR3 protein: CASSHWGLNYGYTF. CDR3 bases: TGCGCCAGCAGCCATTGGGGGTTAAACTATGGCTACACCTTC.

The genes are TRBV7-2 and TRBJ1-5, with D possibly being TRBD1 (6 bases). CDR1 is SGHTA and CDR2 is FQGNSA in the germline V gene. This CDR3 contains 15 residues. Deletions cut 4 bases from V and 5 bases from J, with 15 bases between. The CDR3 region has the DNA TGTGCCAGCAGCTCAAGGTATGGGGGCGATCAGCCCCAGCATTTT. Protein sequence: CASSSRYGGDQPQHF.

This sequence joins TRBV9 and TRBJ1-1; D is unclear. In germline, CDR1 is SGDLS, CDR2 YYNGEE. The length of the CDR3 is 15 residues. Trimming left V 3 bases short and J 3 bases short, with 15 bases between. This chain's CDR3 is CASSARSTWDTEAFF. The CDR3 coding sequence is TGTGCCAGCAGCGCCCGGTCTACATGGGACACTGAAGCTTTCTTT.

The rearrangement uses TRBV18 and TRBJ2-5, with D possibly being TRBD2 (6 bases). CDR1 and CDR2 from the germline V gene are KGHSH and LQKENI. The V gene lost 5 bases and the J gene lost 3 bases, with 16 bases spanning the gap. The CDR3 is made up of 15 amino acids. CDR3 sequence: CASSVPGLPKETQYF. CDR3 nucleotides: TGTGCCAGCTCAGTTCCGGGACTTCCAAAAGAGACCCAGTACTTC.

V and J are TRBV9 and TRBJ1-1; no clear D gene. This CDR3 spans 14 amino acids. The ends were cut back, 3 bases at V and 2 bases at J, with 11 bases in the middle. Germline V CDR1 and CDR2: SGDLS, YYNGEE. The CDR3 DNA is TGTGCCAGCAGCGCCGTAGGGAGAAACACTGAAGCTTTCTTT. Protein: CASSAVGRNTEAFF.

The genes are TRBV11-2 and TRBJ2-7, with D possibly TRBD1 on 6 matching bases. The V gene's germline CDR1 is SGHAT and CDR2 FQNNGV. The ends were cut back, 5 bases at V and 5 bases at J, with 10 bases in the middle. CDR3 length: 12 residues. The CDR3 region has the DNA TGTGCCAGCAGCCGACAGGTGAACGAGCAGTACTTC. Amino acid sequence: CASSRQVNEQYF.

J is TRBJ2-7 and V is TRBV6-5; possible D gene TRBD2, 5 bases. V lost 6 bases to trimming and J lost 3 bases, with 12 bases between them. Germline lookup yields CDR1 MNHEY and CDR2 SVGAGI. This CDR3 is 13 amino acids long. In nucleotides, the CDR3 is TGTGCCAGCAGAGCGGCAGGAATCTACGAGCAGTACTTC. It codes for CASRAAGIYEQYF.

CDR3 sequence reads: CASSFTRGDEKLFF. Written as DNA, the CDR3 is TGTGCCAGCAGCTTTACAAGGGGGGATGAAAAACTGTTTTTT. The V and J genes are TRBV7-9 and TRBJ1-4; maybe TRBD1 (6 bases). The CDR3 runs 14 residues. Trimming removed 3 bases at V and 6 bases at J, with 11 bases between. Germline V lookup: CDR1 SEHNR, CDR2 FQNEAQ (reference sequence).

The rearrangement uses TRBV5-1 and TRBJ2-5, with 8 positions matching TRBD2. CDR1 SGHRS and CDR2 YFSETQ come from the germline V gene. The CDR3 is 15 amino acids. J lost 4 bases, V lost 6 bases, and 11 bases had no gene match. CDR3 loop: CASKRGGQSIETQYF. CDR3 DNA: TGCGCCAGCAAGCGCGGGGGGCAGTCGATAGAGACCCAGTACTTC. Together with reference TRBV5-1 and TRBJ2-5, the CDR3 gives the full variable domain: KAGVTQTPRYLIKTRGQQVTLSCSPISGHRSVSWYQQTPGQGLQFLFEYFSETQRNKGNFPGRFSGRQFSNSRSEMNVSTLELGDSALYLCASKRGGQSIETQYFGPGTRLLVL.

This clone is medium-sized. V is TRBV4-3 and J is TRBJ2-3; 7 bases fit TRBD1. This CDR3 has 15 residues. CDR1 LGHNA and CDR2 YSLEER come from the germline V gene. V shed 4 bases and J 4 bases; nucleotides not matched to a gene: 8. The CDR3 coding sequence is TGCGCCAGCAGCCGCCACCAGGGGGTGGCAGATACGCAGTATTTT. Translation: CASSRHQGVADTQYF.

This clone has only one observation. The chain links TRBV2 to TRBJ2-2; D not certain. The CDR3 is made up of 14 amino acids. The V end was cut by 2 bases, the J end by 6 bases, with 10 bases between. Germline V gene sequence: CDR1 SNHLY, CDR2 FYNNEI. Written as DNA, the CDR3 is TGTGCCAGCAGTGAACAGGTGCTCGCCGGGGAGCTGTTTTTT. The encoded protein is CASSEQVLAGELFF.

V is TRBV29-1 and J is TRBJ2-1, with 16 bases identical to TRBD2. V dropped 0 bases and J dropped 8; count of bases not matched to a gene: 10. The CDR3 spans 18 residues. CDR1 is SQVTM, CDR2 ANQGSEA, per germline. This CDR3 is CSVEDNLGTSGGEDEQFF. For the CDR3, the DNA is TGCAGCGTTGAAGACAACCTGGGGACTAGCGGGGGGGAGGATGAGCAGTTCTTC.

J is TRBJ2-1 and V is TRBV2; 10 positions agree with TRBD2. This CDR3 is 15 amino acids long. Germline assignment: CDR1 SNHLY and CDR2 FYNNEI. V lost 5 bases, J lost 1 base, and 2 bases stayed unmatched. As DNA, the CDR3 is TGTGCCAGCAGTCGTAGCGGGGGGTCCTACAATGAGCAGTTCTTC. Its translation is CASSRSGGSYNEQFF.

This chain joins TRBV4-3 and TRBJ2-5; D is possibly TRBD2 (7 bases). V lost 0 bases and J 4 bases, leaving 12 bases between the germline ends. There are 15 residues in the CDR3. The germline gives CDR1 LGHNA, CDR2 YSLEER. CDR3 sequence (DNA): TGCGCCAGCAGCCAAGAGGGGGGGCGGCCAGAGACCCAGTACTTC. Amino acid sequence: CASSQEGGRPETQYF.

This chain connects TRBV7-9 to TRBJ1-1; D unclear. There are 14 residues in the CDR3. The ends were cut back, 2 bases at V and 0 bases at J, with 7 bases in the middle. CDR1 is SEHNR and CDR2 is FQNEAQ in the germline V gene (reference sequence). CDR3 coding DNA: TGTGCCAGCAGCTTACTTTCGGTGAACACTGAAGCTTTCTTT. Its translation: CASSLLSVNTEAFF. The whole variable domain, remainder taken from reference TRBV7-9 and TRBJ1-1, is DTGVSQNPRHKITKRGQNVTFRCDPISEHNRLYWYRQTLGQGPEFLTYFQNEAQLEKSRLLSDRFSAERPKGSFSTLEIQRTEQGDSAMYLCASSLLSVNTEAFFGQGTRLTVV.

This clone was observed a handful of times. The chain uses TRBV28 and TRBJ2-1; D gene ambiguous. This CDR3 comprises 11 residues. V was trimmed by 5 bases and J by 5 bases, leaving 4 bases between them. Looked up from germline, CDR1 is MDHEN and CDR2 is SYDVKM. CDR3 protein: CASSSHNEQFF. CDR3 DNA: TGTGCCAGCAGTAGTCACAATGAGCAGTTCTTC.

The genes are TRBV6-4 and TRBJ2-4; 7 bases align to TRBD1. The germline CDR1 and CDR2 sequences are MRHNA and SNTAGT. This CDR3 comprises 16 residues. Unmatched junction bases numbered 9, after V lost 4 bases and J lost 3 bases. CDR3 amino acids: CASSGKGAGVKNIQYF. The DNA for the CDR3 is TGTGCCAGCAGTGGAAAGGGGGCGGGCGTCAAAAACATTCAGTACTTC.

This sequence joins TRBV7-9 and TRBJ1-6; D is undetermined. V gave up 1 base and J gave up 15 bases, with 7 bases separating them. The CDR3 runs to 11 residues. Germline loops: CDR1 SEHNR, CDR2 FQNEAQ (reference sequence). CDR3 nucleotides: TGTGCCAGCAGCTTAGGAGGTCTCCTCCACTTT. Translated, it gives CASSLGGLLHF.

This clone was counted only a few times. The chain is built from TRBV11-2 and TRBJ1-1, with D hard to call. Germline loops: CDR1 SGHAT, CDR2 FQNNGV. The V and J ends lost 6 bases and 0 bases respectively, with 8 bases between them. This CDR3 comprises 13 residues. The CDR3 region is CASRGTMNTEAFF. In nucleotides, the CDR3 is TGTGCCAGCAGGGGAACTATGAACACTGAAGCTTTCTTT. The full variable domain, its missing parts supplied by reference TRBV11-2 and TRBJ1-1, is EAGVAQSPRYKIIEKRQSVAFWCNPISGHATLYWYQQILGQGPKLLIQFQNNGVVDDSQLPKDRFSAERLKGVDSTLKIQPAKLEDSAVYLCASRGTMNTEAFFGQGTRLTVV.

The chain is built from TRBV2 and TRBJ2-2; 7 positions agree with TRBD1. The ends lost 9 bases at V and 2 bases at J; junction bases unmatched: 3. This CDR3 is 13 amino acids long. Looked up from germline, CDR1 is SNHLY and CDR2 is FYNNEI. The CDR3 coding sequence is TGTGCCAGGGACAGGATAAACACCGGGGAGCTGTTTTTT. It yields the protein CARDRINTGELFF.

The rearrangement uses TRBV7-2 and TRBJ2-7; TRBD1 is a possible D gene (6 bases). The CDR3 covers 13 residues. V shed 5 bases and J shed 6 bases, with 14 bases lying between them. Germline V CDR1 and CDR2: SGHTA, FQGNSA. CDR3: CASSISGAGEQYF. In DNA, the CDR3 is TGTGCCAGCAGCATCTCAGGGGCGGGCGAGCAGTACTTC.

The J gene is TRBJ2-5, the V gene TRBV6-6; 9 positions match TRBD1. The CDR3 loop spans 12 amino acids. From germline, CDR1 is MNHNY and CDR2 SVGAGI (reference sequence). With 7 bases clipped from V and 4 bases from J, the junction kept 1 base outside the gene matches. The CDR3 sequence is CASTTGGETQYF. In DNA form, the CDR3 reads TGTGCCAGCACGACAGGGGGAGAGACCCAGTACTTC.